This T cell receptor (beta chain) comes out of a study of cytomegalovirus exposure and HLA in healthy donors. As for the study in general: Previous work identified around 120 million unique TCR beta sequences from 150 million to 200 million T cells. Broader study findings: TCR beta V segments were, for the most part, productive about 87% or about 30% of the time in an earlier analysis. The study found most TCR sequences rare, yet found some public TCRs in many donors.

On this clone itself: What it recognizes is unknown.

The study ran its PCR with 60 Vbeta and 13 Jbeta primers. Here immunoSEQ multiplex PCR was the method, and the copy in TCRdb shows in-frame clones only, minus some. Seen here are under 200,000 clones, about 71% observed once, and the top ten hold 2.8%. Although they were nominally healthy when sampled, donors likely had unrecorded immune exposures. Trimming took 3 bases from V and 15 from J; bases not matched to a gene: 8. This CDR3 contains 12 residues. CDR1 and CDR2 from the germline V gene are MDHEN and SYDVKM. The origin of this receptor is a woman in her thirties or forties in good health and CMV-seropositive. V usage is TRBV28 and J usage is TRBJ2-1, with 7 bases fitting TRBD1. The sequenced sample was PBMCs. The CDR3 DNA is TGTGCCAGCAGTTTGGACAGGACCGTTTTGTTCTTC. It translates to CASSLDRTVLFF.